Described below is a single T cell receptor (beta chain) sequence and its context. Its target is unknown. The sample originates from a study of T cell responses to AZD1222 COVID-19 vaccine. Study results and caveats: Per reports, nearly half of all spike-specific TCRs target regions that are unmutated in variants.

Profiling relied on immunoSEQ multiplex PCR, and the TCRdb table lists in-frame clones only, not all of them. The sample lists 95,000 to 150,000 clones; around 85% were seen once. CDR3 size: 14 residues. The germline gives CDR1 SGHDT, CDR2 YYEEEE. Deletions cut 0 bases from V and 2 bases from J, with 6 bases between. The J gene is TRBJ1-3, the V gene TRBV5-6, with a tentative D call TRBD1 (5 bases). This sequence originates from an adult who received the AZD1222 COVID-19 vaccine. The sample here was peripheral blood, taken 28 days after the second AZD1222 dose. The CDR3 protein is CASSLVGAGNTIYF. CDR3 DNA: TGTGCCAGCAGCTTGGTAGGGGCTGGAAACACCATATATTTT.